The text below deals with one T cell receptor (beta chain). This entry belongs to a study of blood T cell repertoires in COVID-19. Across the whole study: Whether acute or convalescent, the COVID-19 samples came from the United States, Italy and Spain. PBMCs, B-cell-depleted T cells, or T cells were the source of the cDNA or gDNA that made up the material.

Under the authors' procedure: For nucleated cells, counts were estimated from reference gene primer amplification. Using immunoSEQ multiplex PCR, the repertoire was profiled, and TCRdb retains in-frame clones only, with some absent. The DNA gave D and trimming, while V, J and clone size come from that table. Here the sample spans more than 85,000 clones, more than 80% being singletons. The CDR3 consists of 17 residues. V was clipped by 0 bases and J by 4 bases, with 17 bases between them. Germline V gene data show CDR1 as SGHRS and CDR2 as YFSETQ. This sequence originates from a human donor in a cohort sampled during active COVID-19. The chain combines TRBV5-1 with TRBJ2-1, with TRBD2 as a possible D gene (6 bases). Material: peripheral blood. The chain's CDR3 is CASSLAGTAGGYNEQFF. CDR3 DNA: TGCGCCAGCAGCTTGGCCGGGACGGCCGGGGGTTACAATGAGCAGTTCTTC.